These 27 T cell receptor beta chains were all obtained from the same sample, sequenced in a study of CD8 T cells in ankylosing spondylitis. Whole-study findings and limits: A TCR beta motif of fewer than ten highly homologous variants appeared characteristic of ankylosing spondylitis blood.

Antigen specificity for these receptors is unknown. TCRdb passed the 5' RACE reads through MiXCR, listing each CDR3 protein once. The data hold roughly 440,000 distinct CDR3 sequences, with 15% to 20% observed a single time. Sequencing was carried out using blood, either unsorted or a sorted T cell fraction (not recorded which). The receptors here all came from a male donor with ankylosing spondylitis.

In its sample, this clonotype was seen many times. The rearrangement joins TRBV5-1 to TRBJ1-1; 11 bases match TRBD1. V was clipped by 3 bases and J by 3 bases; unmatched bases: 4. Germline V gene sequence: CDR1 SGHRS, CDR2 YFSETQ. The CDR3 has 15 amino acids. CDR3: CASSWTGGFDTEAFF. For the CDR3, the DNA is TGCGCCAGCAGCTGGACAGGGGGCTTCGACACTGAAGCTTTCTTT.

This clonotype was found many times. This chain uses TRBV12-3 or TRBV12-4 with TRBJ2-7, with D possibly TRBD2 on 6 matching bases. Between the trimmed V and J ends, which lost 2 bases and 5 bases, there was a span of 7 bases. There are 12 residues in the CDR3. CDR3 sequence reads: CASSLRGDEQYF. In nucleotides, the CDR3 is TGTGCCAGCAGTTTACGCGGGGACGAGCAGTACTTC.

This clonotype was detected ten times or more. The CDR3: CASSLDKGPYEQYF. CDR3 DNA: TGTGCCAGCAGCTTAGATAAGGGCCCCTACGAGCAGTACTTC. This chain links TRBV7-2 with TRBJ2-7; D gene ambiguous. V shed 1 base and J shed 2 bases, with 9 bases lying between them. The CDR3 consists of 14 residues. Germline CDR1 SGHTA, CDR2 FQGNSA.

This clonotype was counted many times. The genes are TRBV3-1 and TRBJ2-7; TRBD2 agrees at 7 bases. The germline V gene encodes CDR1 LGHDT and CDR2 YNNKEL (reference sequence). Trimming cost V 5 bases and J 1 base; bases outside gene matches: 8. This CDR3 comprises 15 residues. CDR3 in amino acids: CASSGSSGLSYEQYF. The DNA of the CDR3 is TGTGCCAGCAGCGGGTCTAGCGGTCTATCCTACGAGCAGTACTTC.

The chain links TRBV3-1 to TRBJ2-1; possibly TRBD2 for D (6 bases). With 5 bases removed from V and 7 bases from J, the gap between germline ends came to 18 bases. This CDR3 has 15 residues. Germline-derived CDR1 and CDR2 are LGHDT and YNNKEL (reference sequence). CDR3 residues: CASSASGGSGNEQFF. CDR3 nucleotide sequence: TGTGCCAGCAGCGCGAGCGGAGGGAGCGGGAATGAGCAGTTCTTC.

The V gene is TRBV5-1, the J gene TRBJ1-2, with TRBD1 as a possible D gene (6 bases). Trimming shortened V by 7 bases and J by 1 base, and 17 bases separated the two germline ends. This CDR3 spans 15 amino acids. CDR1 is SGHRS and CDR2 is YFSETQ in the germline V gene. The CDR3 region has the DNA TGCGCCAGCGCTCGAGGGGGGAACGATAACTATGGCTACACCTTC. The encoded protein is CASARGGNDNYGYTF.

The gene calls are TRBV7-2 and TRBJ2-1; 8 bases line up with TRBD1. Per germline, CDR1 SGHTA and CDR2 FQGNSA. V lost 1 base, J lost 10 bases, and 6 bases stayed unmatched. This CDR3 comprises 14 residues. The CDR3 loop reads CASSLGRGQGEQFF. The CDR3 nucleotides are TGTGCCAGCAGCTTAGGCAGAGGACAGGGAGAGCAGTTCTTC.

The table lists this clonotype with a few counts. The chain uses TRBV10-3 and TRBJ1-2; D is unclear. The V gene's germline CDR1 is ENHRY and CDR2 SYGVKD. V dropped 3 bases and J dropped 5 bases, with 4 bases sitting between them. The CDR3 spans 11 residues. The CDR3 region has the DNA TGTGCCATCAGTGATGATTATGGCTACACCTTC. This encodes CAISDDYGYTF.

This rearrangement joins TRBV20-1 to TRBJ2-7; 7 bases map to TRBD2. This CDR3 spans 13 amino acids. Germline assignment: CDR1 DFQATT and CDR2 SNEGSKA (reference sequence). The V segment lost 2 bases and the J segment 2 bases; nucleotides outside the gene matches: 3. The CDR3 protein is CSARREGTYEQYF. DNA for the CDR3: TGCAGTGCTAGAAGGGAGGGAACCTACGAGCAGTACTTC.

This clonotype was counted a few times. The CDR3 DNA follows: TGTGCCAGCAGTGGCAAGGGGAGCTCCTACGAGCAGTACTTC. It is translated as CASSGKGSSYEQYF. The chain links TRBV3-1 to TRBJ2-7; D is perhaps TRBD1 or TRBD2 (5 bases each). Germline assignment: CDR1 LGHDT and CDR2 YNNKEL (reference sequence). CDR3 length: 14 amino acids. The V end was cut by 6 bases, the J end by 0 bases, with 12 bases between.

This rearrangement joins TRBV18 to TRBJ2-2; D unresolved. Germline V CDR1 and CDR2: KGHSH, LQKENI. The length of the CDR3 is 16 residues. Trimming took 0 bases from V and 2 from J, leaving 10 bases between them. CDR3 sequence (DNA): TGTGCCAGCTCACCACCGAACGGGTTTAACACCGGGGAGCTGTTTTTT. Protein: CASSPPNGFNTGELFF.

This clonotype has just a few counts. The DNA of the CDR3 is TGTGCCAGCAGTGAAAAACCTAGCAATCAGCCCCAGCATTTT. Translating it yields CASSEKPSNQPQHF. The chain uses TRBV6-1 and TRBJ1-5; D gene uncertain. Looked up from germline, CDR1 is MNHNS and CDR2 is SASEGT. V dropped 2 bases and J dropped 0 bases, with 5 bases sitting between them. This CDR3 contains 14 residues.

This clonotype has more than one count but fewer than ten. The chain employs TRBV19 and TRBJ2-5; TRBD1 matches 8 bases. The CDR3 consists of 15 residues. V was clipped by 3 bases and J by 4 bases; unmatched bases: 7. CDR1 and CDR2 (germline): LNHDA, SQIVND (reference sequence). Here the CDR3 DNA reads TGTGCCAGTAGTATTGGACAGGGAATGGGAGAGACCCAGTACTTC. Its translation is CASSIGQGMGETQYF.

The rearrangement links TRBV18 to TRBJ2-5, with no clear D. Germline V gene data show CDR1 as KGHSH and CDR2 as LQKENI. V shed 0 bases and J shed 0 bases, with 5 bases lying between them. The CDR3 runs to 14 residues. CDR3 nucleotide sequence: TGTGCCAGCTCACCACCAAACTACCAAGAGACCCAGTACTTC. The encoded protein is CASSPPNYQETQYF.

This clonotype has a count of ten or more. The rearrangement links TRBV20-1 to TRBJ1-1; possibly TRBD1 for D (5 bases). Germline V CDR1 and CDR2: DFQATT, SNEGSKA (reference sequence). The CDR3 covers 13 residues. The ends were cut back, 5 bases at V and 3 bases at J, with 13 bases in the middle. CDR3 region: CSAEGPGDTEAFF. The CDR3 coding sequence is TGCAGTGCTGAGGGACCGGGGGACACTGAAGCTTTCTTT.

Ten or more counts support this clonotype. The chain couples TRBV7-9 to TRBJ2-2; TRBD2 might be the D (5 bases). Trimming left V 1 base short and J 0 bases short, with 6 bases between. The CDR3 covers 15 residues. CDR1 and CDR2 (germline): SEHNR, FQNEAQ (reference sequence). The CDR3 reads CASSLGRSNTGELFF. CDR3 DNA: TGTGCCAGCAGCTTAGGGAGGTCGAACACCGGGGAGCTGTTTTTT.

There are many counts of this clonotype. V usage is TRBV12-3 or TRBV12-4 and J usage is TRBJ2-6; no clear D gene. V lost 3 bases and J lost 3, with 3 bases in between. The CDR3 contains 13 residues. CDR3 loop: CASSFGGANVLTF. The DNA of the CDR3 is TGTGCCAGCAGTTTCGGTGGGGCCAACGTCCTGACTTTC.

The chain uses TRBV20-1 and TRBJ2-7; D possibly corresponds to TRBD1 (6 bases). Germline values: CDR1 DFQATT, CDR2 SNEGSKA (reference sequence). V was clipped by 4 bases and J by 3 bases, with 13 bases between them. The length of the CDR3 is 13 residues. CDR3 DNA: TGCAGTGCTACATCCGGGACAATCTACGAGCAGTACTTC. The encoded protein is CSATSGTIYEQYF.

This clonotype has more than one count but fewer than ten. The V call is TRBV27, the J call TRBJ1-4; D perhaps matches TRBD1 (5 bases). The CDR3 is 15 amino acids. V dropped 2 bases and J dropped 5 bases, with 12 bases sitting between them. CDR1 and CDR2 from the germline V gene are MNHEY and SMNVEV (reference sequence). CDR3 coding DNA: TGTGCCAGCAGTTTAATGGCGGGGGTGAATGAAAAACTGTTTTTT. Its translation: CASSLMAGVNEKLFF. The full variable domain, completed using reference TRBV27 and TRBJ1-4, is EAQVTQNPRYLITVTGKKLTVTCSQNMNHEYMSWYRQDPGLGLRQIYYSMNVEVTDKGDVPEGYKVSRKEKRNFPLILESPSPNQTSLYFCASSLMAGVNEKLFFGSGTQLSVL.

The DNA for the CDR3 is TGTGCCAGCAGTTTGGGGGCGCAAAATTCACCCCTCCACTTT. Translation: CASSLGAQNSPLHF. The chain employs TRBV12-3 or TRBV12-4 and TRBJ1-6, with TRBD1 as a possible D gene (6 bases). The CDR3 is made up of 14 amino acids. V lost 3 bases and J lost 7, with 10 bases in between.

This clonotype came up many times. The DNA of the CDR3 is TGTGCCAGCAGCCCCCCGGGAACAGATACGCAGTATTTT. Translated: CASSPPGTDTQYF. The V gene is TRBV18, the J gene TRBJ2-3; weak D call: TRBD2 (5 bases). V was pared by 8 bases and J by 3 bases, with 12 bases between. Germline V gives CDR1 KGHSH, CDR2 LQKENI. There are 13 residues in the CDR3.

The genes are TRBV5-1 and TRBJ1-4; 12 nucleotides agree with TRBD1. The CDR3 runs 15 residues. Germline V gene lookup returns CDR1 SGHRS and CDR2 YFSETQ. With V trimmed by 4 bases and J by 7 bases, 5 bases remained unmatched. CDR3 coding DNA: TGCGCCAGCAGCCCGGGACAGGGGGCGCTTGAAAAACTGTTTTTT. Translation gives CASSPGQGALEKLFF.

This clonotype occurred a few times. The DNA for the CDR3 is TGTGCCATCAGTGCAGGGGGCAATGGTGAAAAACTGTTTTTT. It translates to CAISAGGNGEKLFF. The chain carries TRBV10-3 and TRBJ1-4, with 8 bases that match TRBD1. This CDR3 spans 14 amino acids. With V trimmed by 4 bases and J by 7 bases, 5 bases remained unmatched. Germline V gives CDR1 ENHRY, CDR2 SYGVKD.

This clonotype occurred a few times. The CDR3 here is CSVLGSYEQYF. CDR3 nucleotides: TGCAGCGTCTTAGGGTCGTACGAGCAGTACTTC. V is TRBV29-1 and J is TRBJ2-7; unclear D gene. Germline CDR1 is SQVTM and CDR2 is ANQGSEA. The CDR3 has 11 residues. Trimming left V 6 bases short and J 4 bases short, with 10 bases between.

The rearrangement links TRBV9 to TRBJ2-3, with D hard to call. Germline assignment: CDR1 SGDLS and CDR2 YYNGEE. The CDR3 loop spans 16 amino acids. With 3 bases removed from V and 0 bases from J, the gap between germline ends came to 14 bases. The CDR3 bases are TGTGCCAGCAGCGGCATTGAGGAGTTTAGCACAGATACGCAGTATTTT. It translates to CASSGIEEFSTDTQYF.

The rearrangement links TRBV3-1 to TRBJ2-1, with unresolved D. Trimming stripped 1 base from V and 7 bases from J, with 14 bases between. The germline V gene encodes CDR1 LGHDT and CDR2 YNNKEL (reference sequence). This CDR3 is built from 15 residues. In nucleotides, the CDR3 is TGTGCCAGCAGCCAAGGGTTCGCTTCGCCAAATGAGCAGTTCTTC. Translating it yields CASSQGFASPNEQFF.

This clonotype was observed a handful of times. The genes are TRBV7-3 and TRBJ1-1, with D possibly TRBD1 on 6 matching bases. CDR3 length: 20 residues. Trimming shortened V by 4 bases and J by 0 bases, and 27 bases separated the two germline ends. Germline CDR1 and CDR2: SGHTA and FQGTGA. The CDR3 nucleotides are TGTGCCAGCAGCTCCACGGTGAGCCCACGGACAGAAAGGATGAACACTGAAGCTTTCTTT. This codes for CASSSTVSPRTERMNTEAFF.